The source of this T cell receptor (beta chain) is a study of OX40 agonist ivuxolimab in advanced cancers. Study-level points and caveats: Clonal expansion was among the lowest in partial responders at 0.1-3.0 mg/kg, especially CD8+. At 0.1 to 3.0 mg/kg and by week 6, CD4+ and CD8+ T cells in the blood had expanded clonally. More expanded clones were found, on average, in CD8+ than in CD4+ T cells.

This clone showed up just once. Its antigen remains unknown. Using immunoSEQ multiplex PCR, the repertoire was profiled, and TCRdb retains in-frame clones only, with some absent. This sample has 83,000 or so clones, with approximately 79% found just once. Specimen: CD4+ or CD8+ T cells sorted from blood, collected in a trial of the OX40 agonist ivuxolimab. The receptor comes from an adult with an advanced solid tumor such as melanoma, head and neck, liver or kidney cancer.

Here the CDR3 DNA reads TGTGCCAGCAGGCGGGGACAGGCGAGCGGGGAGCTGTTTTTT. It is translated as CASRRGQASGELFF. J is TRBJ2-2 and V is TRBV28, with 8 bases lining up with TRBD1. The CDR3 is 14 residues long. CDR1 and CDR2 (germline): MDHEN, SYDVKM. The ends lost 6 bases at V and 7 bases at J; junction bases unmatched: 7.